This is a list of T cell receptor beta chains from one sample in a study of human T cells and chemical hapten exposure. MiXCR, applied by TCRdb to the RACE reads, yields one record per CDR3 protein. The table lists roughly 96,000 distinct CDR3 sequences, 9.3% of them singletons, with more than 2% in the top ten. The source was whole blood, collected in connection with sensitization to the hapten diphenylcyclopropenone (DPC). These receptors all come from a woman aged 40 to 49 with alopecia areata. Some clones in this sample may be carry-over from other donors' samples. Both conserved end residues are part of each CDR3. D genes are given only for firm matches.

D,J,V,CDR3
TRBD1,TRBJ1-5,TRBV20-1,CSARDGGQGYSNQPQHF
TRBD2,TRBJ2-1,TRBV5-4,CASSHFLASGRSYNEQFF
-,TRBJ1-5,TRBV18,CASSPGRNQPQHF
-,TRBJ2-1,TRBV2,CASSSQGSGYNEQFF
-,TRBJ2-7,TRBV28,CASSPGLNPEPYEQYF
-,TRBJ2-1,TRBV12-3/TRBV12-4,CASRLGTGPYNEQFF
-,TRBJ2-1,TRBV9,CASSTNYEQFF
-,TRBJ2-2,TRBV3-1,CASSHQSGPNTGELFF
-,TRBJ2-5,TRBV28,CASTSSSETQYF
-,TRBJ2-5,TRBV29-1,CSVTRQTYQETQYF
-,TRBJ2-5,TRBV20-1,CSAIVGETQYF